This entry describes one T cell receptor beta chain. The table came from immunoSEQ multiplex PCR; TCRdb's copy has only in-frame clones and leaves some out. Here the sample spans some 270,000 clones, 89% being singletons. This record comes from a study of blood T cell repertoires in COVID-19. For the study at large: Nucleic acid was either cDNA or gDNA, and it came from T cells, B-cell-depleted T cells, or PBMCs.

This CDR3 region has 15 residues. The V gene's germline CDR1 is SGHRS and CDR2 YFSETQ. V lost 4 bases to trimming and J lost 1 base; unmatched junction nucleotides: 5. In terms of age and location, participants ranged from about 18 to 100 years and lived in about two dozen US areas. What was sequenced was PBMCs or T cells enriched from blood (not recorded which). V gene TRBV5-1 combines with J gene TRBJ1-1; TRBD1 matches at 9 bases. The sequence was obtained from a woman in her fifties or sixties who had recovered from COVID-19. This chain's CDR3 is CASSEQGAANTEAFF. In DNA form, the CDR3 reads TGCGCCAGCAGCGAACAGGGGGCTGCGAACACTGAAGCTTTCTTT.